This TCR beta chain comes out of a study of blood T cell repertoires in COVID-19. Study-level background: From the United States, Italy and Spain came samples of acute and convalescent COVID-19. From T cells, B-cell-depleted T cells, or PBMCs came the material, which was cDNA or gDNA.

Produced via immunoSEQ multiplex PCR; TCRdb's table is partial and in-frame only. The sample includes hundreds of thousands of clones, roughly nine tenths of them seen just once. Sequencing input: peripheral blood. The receptor was derived from a man aged 55 to 70 with COVID-19, enrolled during active disease.

Here the CDR3 reads CASSGRGPYGYTF. In DNA, the CDR3 is TGTGCCAGCAGTGGCAGGGGGCCCTATGGCTACACCTTC. The chain has TRBV2 and TRBJ1-2, with 8 bases identical to TRBD1. CDR1 SNHLY and CDR2 FYNNEI come from the germline V gene. Trimming cost V 4 bases and J 4 bases; bases outside gene matches: 2. The CDR3 is 13 residues long.